Ten or more counts support the clone carrying this T cell receptor (beta chain). Its specificity is unknown. This sample was taken from a study of T cells in Graves' hyperthyroidism and ophthalmopathy. Study-level points and caveats: In the blood, most expanded thyroid clonotypes above 0.001 appeared as well. Before onset, ophthalmopathy was predicted by the model a median 6.5 months earlier.

With 1 base removed from V and 4 bases from J, the gap between germline ends came to 8 bases. The CDR3 is made up of 13 amino acids. Germline values: CDR1 SGHAT, CDR2 FQDESV (reference sequence). RNA transcripts served as the template for amplifying TCR beta CDR3 regions. Carried out on the TCR CDR3, a first-round RT-PCR used the HTBI primer set. TCRdb itself ran the multiplex PCR reads through MiXCR, one entry per CDR3 protein. The sample gives more than 550,000 distinct CDR3 sequences, approximately 15% of which show up once; 15% is in the top ten. If no ophthalmopathy progression occurred within 18 months, Graves' hyperthyroidism was stable. The authors obtained PBMCs from over 8 ml of fresh peripheral blood.

The chain uses TRBV11-1 and TRBJ2-7; tentative D call: TRBD1 (6 bases). The TCR originated in a man aged 45 to 65 with Graves' hyperthyroidism. Sequenced input: blood. In nucleotides, the CDR3 is TGTGCCAGCAGCTTAGGACAGGATTACGAGCAGTACTTC. Translation gives CASSLGQDYEQYF.